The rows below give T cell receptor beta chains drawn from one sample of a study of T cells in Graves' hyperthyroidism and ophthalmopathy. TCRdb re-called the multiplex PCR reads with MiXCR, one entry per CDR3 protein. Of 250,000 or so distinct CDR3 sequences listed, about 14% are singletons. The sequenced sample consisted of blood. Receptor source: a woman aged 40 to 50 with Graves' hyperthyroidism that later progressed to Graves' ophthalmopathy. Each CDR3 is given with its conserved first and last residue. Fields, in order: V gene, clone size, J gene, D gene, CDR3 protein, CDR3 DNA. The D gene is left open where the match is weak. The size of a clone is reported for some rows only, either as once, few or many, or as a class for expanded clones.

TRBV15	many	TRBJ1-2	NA	CATSRDLGDYGYTF	TGTGCCACCAGCAGAGATCTTGGGGACTATGGCTACACCTTC
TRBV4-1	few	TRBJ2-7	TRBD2	CASSQELAVGAYEQYF	TGCGCCAGCAGCCAAGAGCTAGCGGTAGGAGCCTACGAGCAGTACTTC
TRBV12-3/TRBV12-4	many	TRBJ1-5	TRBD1	CASSLATRQGATTGSNQPQHF	TGTGCCAGCAGTTTAGCGACCCGACAGGGGGCTACTACCGGGAGCAATCAGCCCCAGCATTTT
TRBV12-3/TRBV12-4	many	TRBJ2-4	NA	CASSLGGRYPLAKNIQYF	TGTGCCAGCAGTTTGGGGGGCCGATATCCTCTAGCCAAAAACATTCAGTACTTC
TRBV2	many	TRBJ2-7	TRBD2	CAGHMGLAGPYEQYF	TGTGCCGGACACATGGGACTAGCGGGACCTTACGAGCAGTACTTC
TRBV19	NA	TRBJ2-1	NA	CASSIKGDEQFF	TGTGCCAGTAGTATAAAGGGCGATGAGCAGTTCTTC
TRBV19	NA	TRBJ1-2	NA	CASRHNYGYTF	TGTGCCAGTAGACACAACTATGGCTACACCTTC
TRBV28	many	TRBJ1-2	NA	CATKEGHLGGYTF	TGTGCCACCAAAGAGGGTCATTTAGGTGGCTACACCTTC
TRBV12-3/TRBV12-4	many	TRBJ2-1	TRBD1	CASSRTGGYNEQFF	TGTGCCAGCAGCCGGACAGGGGGGTACAATGAGCAGTTCTTC
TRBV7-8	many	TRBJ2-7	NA	CASSSPTYEQYF	TGTGCCAGCAGCTCACCGACCTACGAGCAGTACTTC
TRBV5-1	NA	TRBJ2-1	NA	CASSLVGGSTEQFF	TGCGCCAGCAGCTTGGTGGGGGGTAGTACGGAGCAGTTCTTC
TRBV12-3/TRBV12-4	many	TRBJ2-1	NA	CASQMKGGENEQFF	TGTGCCAGCCAGATGAAGGGGGGCGAGAATGAGCAGTTCTTC
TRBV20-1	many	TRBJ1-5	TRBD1	CSGTPGGSDRQPQHF	TGCAGTGGCACCCCAGGGGGCAGCGACCGACAGCCCCAGCATTTT
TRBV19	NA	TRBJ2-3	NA	CASSKSTGRTDTQYF	TGTGCCAGTAGTAAATCGACAGGACGCACAGATACGCAGTATTTT
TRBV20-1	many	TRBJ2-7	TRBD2	CSAREGLAGYEQYF	TGCAGTGCTAGAGAGGGACTAGCGGGGTACGAGCAGTACTTC
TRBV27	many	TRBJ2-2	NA	CASRRANTGELFF	TGTGCCAGCAGACGCGCGAACACCGGGGAGCTGTTTTTT
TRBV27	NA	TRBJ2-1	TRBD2	CASRPYELAGDFNEQFF	TGTGCCAGCCGACCCTACGAACTAGCGGGAGATTTCAATGAGCAGTTCTTC
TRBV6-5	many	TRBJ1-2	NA	CASSYSDGPFGYTF	TGTGCCAGCAGTTATAGCGACGGACCGTTTGGCTACACCTTC
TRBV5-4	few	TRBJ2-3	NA	CASIGVDTQYF	TGTGCCAGTATAGGAGTTGATACGCAGTATTTT
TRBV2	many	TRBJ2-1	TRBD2	CASWGRAKSSQFF	TGTGCCAGTTGGGGGAGGGCCAAAAGCAGTCAGTTCTTC
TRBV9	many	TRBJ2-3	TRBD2	CASSVGGRGTDTQYF	TGTGCCAGCAGCGTAGGCGGGAGGGGCACAGATACGCAGTATTTT
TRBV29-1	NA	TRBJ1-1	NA	CSVSGRMNTEAFF	TGCAGCGTTTCTGGGAGGATGAACACTGAAGCTTTCTTT
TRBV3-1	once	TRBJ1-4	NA	CASSQMQWTQKLFF	TGTGCCAGCAGCCAAATGCAGTGGACCCAAAAACTGTTTTTT
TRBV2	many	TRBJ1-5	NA	CASRARVGGGHQPQHF	TGTGCCAGCAGGGCCAGGGTAGGGGGTGGGCATCAGCCCCAGCATTTT
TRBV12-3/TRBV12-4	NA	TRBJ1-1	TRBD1	CASRPHRGYTEAFF	TGTGCCAGCCGCCCTCACAGGGGGTATACTGAAGCTTTCTTT
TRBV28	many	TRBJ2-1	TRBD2	CASRTSGSINEQFF	TGTGCCAGCAGAACTAGCGGGAGTATAAATGAGCAGTTCTTC
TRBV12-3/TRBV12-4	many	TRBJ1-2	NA	CASSFGETNYGYTF	TGTGCCAGCAGTTTTGGAGAGACTAACTATGGCTACACCTTC
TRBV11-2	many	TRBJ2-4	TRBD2	CASSLLAGRGQNIQYF	TGTGCCAGCAGCTTACTAGCGGGCCGGGGACAAAACATTCAGTACTTC
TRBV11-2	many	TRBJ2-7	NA	CASSLDTALAYEQYF	TGTGCCAGCAGCTTAGACACAGCCCTAGCCTACGAGCAGTACTTC
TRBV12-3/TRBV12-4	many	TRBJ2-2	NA	CAIAGTTGELFF	TGTGCCATCGCGGGGACCACCGGGGAGCTGTTTTTT
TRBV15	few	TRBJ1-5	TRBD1	CATSRSPGQGVQPQHF	TGTGCCACCAGCAGATCACCGGGACAGGGGGTTCAGCCCCAGCATTTT
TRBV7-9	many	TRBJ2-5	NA	CASSLRPEETQYF	TGTGCCAGCAGCTTACGACCGGAAGAGACCCAGTACTTC
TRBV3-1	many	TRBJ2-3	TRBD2	CASSLLGGDHGGDTQYF	TGTGCCAGCAGCCTTCTCGGGGGGGATCATGGGGGAGATACGCAGTATTTT
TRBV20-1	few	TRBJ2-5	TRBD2	CSARDPLTGGETQYF	TGCAGTGCTAGGGACCCCTTAACGGGGGGAGAGACCCAGTACTTC
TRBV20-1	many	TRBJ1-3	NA	CSARVGRDSGNTIYF	TGCAGTGCTAGAGTGGGTCGGGACTCTGGAAACACCATATATTTT
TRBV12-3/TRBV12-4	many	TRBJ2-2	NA	CASSPRSPNTGELFF	TGTGCCAGCAGCCCTAGATCGCCCAACACCGGGGAGCTGTTTTTT
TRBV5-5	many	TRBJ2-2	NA	CASSLVLPVGAFNTGELFF	TGTGCCAGCAGCTTGGTCCTACCGGTGGGGGCTTTTAACACCGGGGAGCTGTTTTTT
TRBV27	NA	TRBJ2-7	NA	CASSSRDSYSYEQYF	TGTGCCAGCAGTTCCCGGGACTCCTACTCCTACGAGCAGTACTTC
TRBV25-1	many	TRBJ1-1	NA	CASSQIGEAFF	TGTGCCAGCAGCCAAATAGGTGAAGCTTTCTTT
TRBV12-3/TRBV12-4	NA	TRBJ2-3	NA	CASSFQVGSDTQYF	TGTGCCAGCAGTTTTCAAGTCGGGTCCGATACGCAGTATTTT
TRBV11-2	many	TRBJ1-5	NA	CASSRDSNQPQHF	TGTGCCAGCAGCCGTGACAGTAATCAGCCCCAGCATTTT
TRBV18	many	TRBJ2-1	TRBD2	CASSPSYSGRVGNEQFF	TGTGCCAGCTCACCGTCTTATAGCGGGAGGGTTGGCAATGAGCAGTTCTTC
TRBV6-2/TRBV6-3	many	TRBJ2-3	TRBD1	CASTSLTGRADTQYF	TGTGCCAGCACTTCCCTGACAGGGCGCGCAGATACGCAGTATTTT
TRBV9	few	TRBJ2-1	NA	CASSVEVSGTSLNEQFF	TGTGCCAGCAGCGTAGAAGTCTCGGGGACATCGCTCAATGAGCAGTTCTTC
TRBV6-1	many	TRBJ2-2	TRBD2	CASSAYRSGRDTGELFF	TGTGCCAGCAGTGCTTACCGCAGCGGGAGGGACACCGGGGAGCTGTTTTTT
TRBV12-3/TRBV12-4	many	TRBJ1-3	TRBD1	CASSLRDSSSGNTIYF	TGTGCCAGCAGTCTCCGGGACAGCAGCTCTGGAAACACCATATATTTT
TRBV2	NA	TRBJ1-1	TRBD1	CASSMTGVNTEAFF	TGTGCCAGCAGTATGACAGGGGTTAACACTGAAGCTTTCTTT
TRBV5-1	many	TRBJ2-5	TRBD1	CASSLVPGQGQETQYF	TGCGCCAGCAGCTTGGTTCCGGGACAGGGGCAAGAGACCCAGTACTTC
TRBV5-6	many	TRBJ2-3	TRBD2	CASSLVRDYTDTQYF	TGTGCCAGCAGCTTGGTTCGGGACTACACAGATACGCAGTATTTT
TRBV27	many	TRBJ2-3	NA	CASKWGRSTDTQYF	TGTGCCAGCAAGTGGGGACGGAGCACAGATACGCAGTATTTT
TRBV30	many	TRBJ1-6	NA	CAWNPGTTPLHF	TGTGCCTGGAACCCCGGGACCACACCCCTCCACTTT
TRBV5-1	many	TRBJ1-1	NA	CASSTREGRNTEAFF	TGCGCCAGCAGCACCCGTGAGGGGAGGAACACTGAAGCTTTCTTT
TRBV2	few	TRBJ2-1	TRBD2	CASSASGGALGRNEQFF	TGTGCCAGCAGTGCCAGCGGGGGGGCTCTTGGGCGGAATGAGCAGTTCTTC
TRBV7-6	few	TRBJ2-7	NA	CASSLGPGRLEQYF	TGTGCCAGCAGCCTCGGACCTGGTCGGCTCGAGCAGTACTTC
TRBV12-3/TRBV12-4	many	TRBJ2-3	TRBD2	CASSPSGRRTDTQYF	TGTGCCAGCAGTCCGAGCGGGAGGCGCACAGATACGCAGTATTTT
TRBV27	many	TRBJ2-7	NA	CASSLAEPYEQYF	TGTGCCAGCAGTTTAGCGGAACCCTACGAGCAGTACTTC
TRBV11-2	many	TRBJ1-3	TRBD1	CASSFYRGTDTIYF	TGTGCCAGCAGCTTCTACAGGGGGACAGACACCATATATTTT
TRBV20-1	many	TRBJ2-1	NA	CSAYRVEGGDRNEQFF	TGCAGTGCTTACCGGGTCGAGGGGGGTGATAGGAATGAGCAGTTCTTC
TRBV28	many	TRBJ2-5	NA	CASSLVGETQYF	TGTGCCAGCAGTTTGGTTGGAGAGACCCAGTACTTC
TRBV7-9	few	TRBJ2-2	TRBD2	CAGSPGGSSGLFF	TGTGCCGGTTCTCCGGGAGGGAGTTCGGGGCTGTTTTTT